The 20 T cell receptor beta chains in this list originate from one sample, sequenced in a study of identical twins. TCRdb ran MiXCR on the 5' RACE reads and lists one entry per CDR3 protein. The data contain 280,000 or so distinct CDR3 sequences, about 8% of them singletons. The same sample was also studied in work on yellow fever vaccine responses in identical twins.

Sequencing was performed on memory (CD45RO+) T cells sorted from blood. Receptors originate from a woman between 18 and 29 years old in good health.

This clonotype has a handful of counts. The V call is TRBV7-9, the J call TRBJ2-6; 8 bases agree with TRBD1. Germline V lookup: CDR1 SEHNR, CDR2 FQNEAQ (reference sequence). With 4 bases clipped from V and 2 bases from J, the junction kept 7 bases outside the gene matches. This CDR3 has 17 amino acids. In DNA, the CDR3 is TGTGCCAGCAGCTCCCCCCTGACAGGGGCTGGGGCCAACGTCCTGACTTTC. It encodes CASSSPLTGAGANVLTF.

The CDR3 DNA reads TGTGCCAGCAGCCCACCAGGACTAGCGGGACCCAATGAGCAGTTCTTC. Translation: CASSPPGLAGPNEQFF. V and J are TRBV7-3 and TRBJ2-1; 12 bases agree with TRBD2. In germline, CDR1 is SGHTA, CDR2 FQGTGA. The trim removed 5 bases at V and 6 bases at J, leaving 8 bases unmatched. This CDR3 is 16 amino acids long.

This clonotype turned up a few times. The rearrangement joins TRBV7-9 to TRBJ2-5; D is undetermined. Trimming pared 5 bases from V and 1 base from J, leaving 17 bases between. CDR1 is SEHNR and CDR2 is FQNEAQ in the germline V gene (reference sequence). This CDR3 region has 16 residues. The CDR3 sequence: CASSLSRGTIQETQYF. The CDR3 DNA follows: TGTGCCAGCAGCCTCAGTCGCGGCACCATCCAAGAGACCCAGTACTTC.

This chain joins TRBV20-1 and TRBJ2-2; 8 positions match TRBD2. The germline CDR1 and CDR2 sequences are DFQATT and SNEGSKA (reference sequence). The J segment lost 11 bases and the V segment lost 0 bases, leaving 8 bases of the junction unmatched. This CDR3 contains 14 residues. CDR3: CSARDVRGGLELFF. The CDR3 coding sequence is TGCAGTGCTAGAGATGTCCGGGGGGGCCTCGAGCTGTTTTTT.

The genes are TRBV20-1 and TRBJ2-7; D gene ambiguous. CDR1 is DFQATT and CDR2 is SNEGSKA in the germline V gene (reference sequence). The CDR3 totals 11 residues. V lost 6 bases and J lost 7, with 13 bases in between. The CDR3 coding sequence is TGCAGTGCCCCGAAGGGTCCGGAGCAGTACTTC. It translates to CSAPKGPEQYF.

There are many counts of this clonotype. The gene calls are TRBV7-2 and TRBJ2-7; D remains ambiguous. The germline V gene encodes CDR1 SGHTA and CDR2 FQGNSA. V was trimmed by 2 bases and J by 3 bases, leaving 5 bases between them. The CDR3 is 12 residues long. CDR3 sequence (DNA): TGTGCCAGCAGCTTATCCGGCTACGAGCAGTACTTC. Translating it yields CASSLSGYEQYF.

This rearrangement joins TRBV27 to TRBJ1-5; 9 bases are a match to TRBD1. J lost 3 bases, V lost 6 bases, and 15 bases had no gene match. The CDR3 runs 18 residues. The germline CDR1 and CDR2 sequences are MNHEY and SMNVEV (reference sequence). CDR3 protein: CASSQRGQGRSTNQPQHF. The CDR3 nucleotides are TGTGCCAGCAGCCAGAGAGGACAGGGGCGTTCTACCAATCAGCCCCAGCATTTT.

Ten or more counts support this clonotype. V is TRBV20-1 and J is TRBJ2-1, with 14 positions matching TRBD2. CDR3 length equals 14 residues. Germline V CDR1 and CDR2: DFQATT, SNEGSKA (reference sequence). Trimming removed 6 bases from V and 7 bases from J; junction bases left unmatched: 5. This chain's CDR3 is CSAPGLAGVNEQFF. In nucleotides, the CDR3 is TGCAGTGCCCCGGGACTAGCGGGGGTTAATGAGCAGTTCTTC.

This clonotype was found many times. J is TRBJ2-1 and V is TRBV20-1; 7 bases fit TRBD1. Looked up from germline, CDR1 is DFQATT and CDR2 is SNEGSKA (reference sequence). The CDR3 runs 16 residues. With 0 bases clipped from V and 1 base from J, the junction kept 6 bases outside the gene matches. The CDR3 region has the DNA TGCAGTGCTAGAGATCTCAACAGGGGTTCCTACAATGAGCAGTTCTTC. This encodes CSARDLNRGSYNEQFF.

Many counts were recorded for this clonotype. The chain combines TRBV6-6 with TRBJ1-2; D might be TRBD1 (5 bases). The CDR3 has 12 amino acids. With 7 bases removed from V and 5 bases from J, the gap between germline ends came to 11 bases. Per the germline V gene, CDR1 is MNHNY and CDR2 is SVGAGI (reference sequence). This CDR3 is CASNEGPYGYTF. In nucleotides, the CDR3 is TGTGCCAGCAACGAGGGGCCGTATGGCTACACCTTC.

The V call is TRBV5-8, the J call TRBJ2-7, with TRBD1 matching 9 bases. The CDR3 contains 14 residues. The trim removed 4 bases at V and 2 bases at J, leaving 4 bases unmatched. Germline V lookup: CDR1 SGHTS, CDR2 YDEGEE. DNA of the CDR3: TGTGCCAGCAGCCCATGGACAGGGGCCTACGAGCAGTACGTC. This gives the protein CASSPWTGAYEQYV.

This clonotype was counted a few times. The chain is built from TRBV3-1 and TRBJ2-1; 10 bases are shared with TRBD2. Trimming took 3 bases from V and 7 from J; bases not matched to a gene: 12. Germline assignment: CDR1 LGHDT and CDR2 YNNKEL (reference sequence). This CDR3 spans 17 amino acids. CDR3: CASSHVLGSGGWNEQFF. The CDR3 coding sequence is TGTGCCAGCAGCCACGTCCTTGGTAGCGGGGGGTGGAATGAGCAGTTCTTC.

This clonotype appeared many times. The rearrangement uses TRBV12-3 or TRBV12-4 and TRBJ1-1, with a possible D match to TRBD1 (6 bases). The CDR3 extends over 14 amino acids. Trimming left V 3 bases short and J 1 base short, with 9 bases between. CDR3: CASSLQGRNTEAFF. The CDR3 DNA reads TGTGCCAGCAGTTTGCAGGGGAGGAACACTGAAGCTTTCTTT.

This clonotype has a handful of counts. J is TRBJ1-2 and V is TRBV14, with no clear D. Looked up from germline, CDR1 is SGHDN and CDR2 is FVKESK. V was shortened by 0 bases and J by 8 bases, with 19 bases between the two germline ends. This CDR3 is 16 amino acids long. This chain's CDR3 is CASSQDVFSNGGGYTF. The CDR3 coding sequence is TGTGCCAGCAGCCAAGATGTTTTTTCTAACGGTGGGGGCTACACCTTC. The full variable domain, rest sourced from reference TRBV14 and TRBJ1-2, is EAGVTQFPSHSVIEKGQTVTLRCDPISGHDNLYWYRRVMGKEIKFLLHFVKESKQDESGMPNNRFLAERTGGTYSTLKVQPAELEDSGVYFCASSQDVFSNGGGYTFGSGTRLTVV.

This clonotype was counted a few times. The chain links TRBV25-1 to TRBJ2-5; a weak D match, TRBD1 (5 bases). V was shortened by 3 bases and J by 5 bases, with 7 bases between the two germline ends. This CDR3 contains 12 residues. The germline V gene encodes CDR1 MGHDK and CDR2 SYGVNS. The CDR3 sequence is CASSEGLETQYF. CDR3 nucleotide sequence: TGTGCCAGCAGTGAGGGGCTTGAGACCCAGTACTTC.

This clonotype was counted only a few times. The chain employs TRBV10-3 and TRBJ2-2; tentatively, D is TRBD2 (5 bases). V was pared by 5 bases and J by 0 bases, with 16 bases between. The CDR3 has 17 residues. Looked up from germline, CDR1 is ENHRY and CDR2 is SYGVKD. The CDR3 loop reads CAISPSYFSANTGELFF. CDR3 sequence (DNA): TGTGCCATCAGTCCCTCCTACTTTAGCGCGAACACCGGGGAGCTGTTTTTT.

This clonotype was counted only a few times. The rearrangement links TRBV7-2 to TRBJ1-4, with D hard to call. The length of the CDR3 is 13 residues. Germline V gene lookup returns CDR1 SGHTA and CDR2 FQGNSA. V shed 2 bases and J shed 3 bases, with 4 bases lying between them. CDR3 bases: TGTGCCAGCAGCTTAAATGCTAATGAAAAACTGTTTTTT. Translation: CASSLNANEKLFF.

This clonotype showed up many times. This chain joins TRBV7-9 and TRBJ2-2; 9 positions match TRBD1. V dropped 1 base and J dropped 0; count of bases not matched to a gene: 0. The CDR3 runs to 16 residues. CDR1 and CDR2 from the germline V gene are SEHNR and FQNEAQ (reference sequence). The CDR3 sequence is CASSLGDRANTGELFF. As DNA, the CDR3 is TGTGCCAGCAGCTTAGGGGACAGGGCGAACACCGGGGAGCTGTTTTTT.

In its sample, this clonotype was seen a few times. The chain uses TRBV9 and TRBJ2-2, with D possibly matching TRBD1 (6 bases). The germline CDR1 and CDR2 sequences are SGDLS and YYNGEE. The CDR3 covers 16 residues. Trimming removed 4 bases at V and 2 bases at J, with 15 bases between. CDR3 bases: TGTGCCAGCAGCCATACCACAGGGAAAAACACCGGGGAGCTGTTTTTT. Its protein product is CASSHTTGKNTGELFF.

This clonotype occurred a few times. The V gene is TRBV5-6, the J gene TRBJ2-1; possible D gene TRBD2, 6 bases. Trimming stripped 3 bases from V and 10 bases from J, with 23 bases between. Germline V lookup: CDR1 SGHDT, CDR2 YYEEEE. The CDR3 is 16 amino acids. The chain's CDR3 is CASSSLPLLATAEQFF. The CDR3 nucleotides are TGTGCCAGCAGCTCCCTCCCCTTACTAGCTACGGCGGAGCAGTTCTTC.